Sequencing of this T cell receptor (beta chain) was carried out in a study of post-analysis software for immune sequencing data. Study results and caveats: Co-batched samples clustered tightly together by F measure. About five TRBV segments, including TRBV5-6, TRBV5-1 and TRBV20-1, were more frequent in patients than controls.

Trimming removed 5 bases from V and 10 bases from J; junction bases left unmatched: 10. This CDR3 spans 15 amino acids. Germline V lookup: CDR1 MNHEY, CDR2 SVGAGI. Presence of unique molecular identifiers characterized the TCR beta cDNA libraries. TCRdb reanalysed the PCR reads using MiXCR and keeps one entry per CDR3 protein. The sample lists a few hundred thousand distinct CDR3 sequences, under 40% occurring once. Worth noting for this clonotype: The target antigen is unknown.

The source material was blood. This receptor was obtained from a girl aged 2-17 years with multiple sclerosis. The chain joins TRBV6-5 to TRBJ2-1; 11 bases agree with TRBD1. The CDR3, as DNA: TGTGCCAGCAGTCTGGGACAGGGGGTAGCTGGGGAGCAGTTCTTC. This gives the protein CASSLGQGVAGEQFF.